These T cell receptor beta chains were read from a single sample in a study of blood T cells in healthy people across ages. One entry per CDR3 protein results from TCRdb running MiXCR on the 5' RACE reads. The table shows approximately 940,000 distinct CDR3 sequences, with 48% occurring only once. What was sequenced was blood. Every receptor here comes from a man aged 25 to 40 in good health. CDR3s include the opening cysteine and the closing phenylalanine or tryptophan. The D gene is left open where the match is weak. Expanded clones get a size class; other rows say once, few or many, or leave the size out.

V: TRBV12-3/TRBV12-4
size: .
J: TRBJ2-3
D: .
DNA: TGTGCCAGCAATCCGGGGGGCATCCGCACAGATACGCAGTATTTT
CDR3: CASNPGGIRTDTQYF

V: TRBV12-3/TRBV12-4
size: .
J: TRBJ2-1
D: .
DNA: TGTGCCAGCAGTCCCGTCGACAGCTACAATGAGCAGTTCTTC
CDR3: CASSPVDSYNEQFF

V: TRBV7-2
size: .
J: TRBJ1-1
D: .
DNA: TGTGCCAGCACCCTAGTGGGACGGATGAACACTGAAGCTTTCTTT
CDR3: CASTLVGRMNTEAFF

V: TRBV4-1
size: many
J: TRBJ2-1
D: TRBD2
DNA: TGCGCCAGCAGCCTGACTAGCCTTGAGCAGTTCTTC
CDR3: CASSLTSLEQFF

V: TRBV28
size: .
J: TRBJ2-3
D: .
DNA: TGTGCCAGCAGGGAAGGGGGGGCCGGCACAGATACGCAGTATTTT
CDR3: CASREGGAGTDTQYF

V: TRBV11-2
size: .
J: TRBJ1-2
D: .
DNA: TGTGCCAGCGGCTTCGACCCTAACTATGGCTACACCTTC
CDR3: CASGFDPNYGYTF

V: TRBV12-3/TRBV12-4
size: once
J: TRBJ2-7
D: .
DNA: TGTGCCAGCAGCCCTGACGTTTGGGACTACGAGCAGTACTTC
CDR3: CASSPDVWDYEQYF

V: TRBV7-2
size: .
J: TRBJ2-2
D: TRBD1
DNA: TGTGCCAGTACCGGGACAGGGGGCTACGGGGAGCTGTTTTTT
CDR3: CASTGTGGYGELFF

V: TRBV24-1
size: .
J: TRBJ2-1
D: .
DNA: TGTGCCACCAGCGATCCAGACTCCGAGCAGTTCTTC
CDR3: CATSDPDSEQFF

V: TRBV29-1
size: once
J: TRBJ2-3
D: .
DNA: TGCAGCGTGGCTATGGTCGGGTCCACAGATACGCAGTATTTT
CDR3: CSVAMVGSTDTQYF

V: TRBV6-5
size: .
J: TRBJ2-3
D: .
DNA: TGTGCCAGCAGTTGGGACCACCGAATCAGCACAGATACGCAGTATTTT
CDR3: CASSWDHRISTDTQYF

V: TRBV3-1
size: .
J: TRBJ1-2
D: TRBD1
DNA: TGTGCCAGCAGCCCTAATGGGGACAGCTGTGGCTACACCTTC
CDR3: CASSPNGDSCGYTF

V: TRBV5-6
size: .
J: TRBJ2-7
D: TRBD1
DNA: TGTGCCAGCAGCTGGGGAGCGGAGGCAGGGGGCTACGAGCAGTACTTC
CDR3: CASSWGAEAGGYEQYF

V: TRBV7-8
size: .
J: TRBJ1-2
D: TRBD1
DNA: TGTGCCAGCAGCGTCGGACAGGGGAGTATTTCGGGCTACACCTTC
CDR3: CASSVGQGSISGYTF

V: TRBV7-3
size: .
J: TRBJ2-1
D: TRBD2
DNA: TGTGCCAGCAGCTCTAGCGGGGGGGCCCACGATGAGCAGTTCTTC
CDR3: CASSSSGGAHDEQFF

V: TRBV28
size: .
J: TRBJ1-5
D: .
DNA: TGTGCCAGCCGACCCCAACAGGGAAATCAGCCCCAGCATTTT
CDR3: CASRPQQGNQPQHF

V: TRBV4-2
size: .
J: TRBJ2-3
D: .
DNA: TGTGCCAGCAGCCGGGGGGTTAACACAGATACGCAGTATTTT
CDR3: CASSRGVNTDTQYF

V: TRBV7-2
size: .
J: TRBJ1-1
D: .
DNA: TGTGCCAGCAGCTTAGACTTACACAGGAACACTGAAGCTTTCTTT
CDR3: CASSLDLHRNTEAFF

V: TRBV6-6
size: .
J: TRBJ2-7
D: TRBD1
DNA: TGTGCCAGCTGGGGACAGGGACAGACCTACGAGCAGTACTTC
CDR3: CASWGQGQTYEQYF

V: TRBV6-6
size: .
J: TRBJ1-6
D: TRBD1
DNA: TGTGCCAGCGGGACAGTCGAGGATTCACCCCTCCACTTT
CDR3: CASGTVEDSPLHF

V: TRBV20-1
size: many
J: TRBJ2-1
D: TRBD1
DNA: TGCAGTGCTGGCCCCGGGACAGGAGGGTTTCATGAGCAGTTCTTC
CDR3: CSAGPGTGGFHEQFF

V: TRBV18
size: .
J: TRBJ2-1
D: TRBD1
DNA: TGTGCCAGCTCACCTAGGACAGGGAAGAATGAGCAGTTCTTC
CDR3: CASSPRTGKNEQFF

V: TRBV28
size: few
J: TRBJ2-1
D: .
DNA: TGTGCCAGCAGTTTACTCGCGGGGGCCCTTAGCTCCTACAATGAGCAGTTCTTC
CDR3: CASSLLAGALSSYNEQFF

V: TRBV25-1
size: many
J: TRBJ2-7
D: TRBD1
DNA: TGTGCCAGCAGTGAAGGGACAGGGAACCCCCACGAGCAGTACTTC
CDR3: CASSEGTGNPHEQYF

V: TRBV6-1
size: few
J: TRBJ2-1
D: TRBD1
DNA: TGTGCCAGCAGTCATTCCCGGGACAGGGCCTACAATGAGCAGTTCTTC
CDR3: CASSHSRDRAYNEQFF

V: TRBV21-1
size: .
J: TRBJ2-7
D: .
DNA: TGTGCCAGCAGCAAAGTGGCGGGCAGGAGATATTGCTACGAGCAGTACTTC
CDR3: CASSKVAGRRYCYEQYF

V: TRBV12-3/TRBV12-4
size: few
J: TRBJ2-7
D: .
DNA: TGTGCCAGCAGTTTCGGGGGACGGAGCTCCTACGAGCAGTACTTC
CDR3: CASSFGGRSSYEQYF

V: TRBV25-1
size: once
J: TRBJ1-2
D: .
DNA: TGTGCCAGCACGGGACTTCCAGGCGGCTACACCTTC
CDR3: CASTGLPGGYTF

V: TRBV20-1
size: .
J: TRBJ2-1
D: TRBD2
DNA: TGCAGTGCTAGACGCCCTAGCGGCGCCGTCGGCGAGCAGTTCTTT
CDR3: CSARRPSGAVGEQFF

V: TRBV28
size: few
J: TRBJ2-3
D: .
DNA: TGTGCCAGCCGCGAAGAATCGGATACGCAGTATTTT
CDR3: CASREESDTQYF

V: TRBV5-1
size: few
J: TRBJ2-4
D: .
DNA: TGCGCCAGCAGCTCCATGGCCAAAAACATTCAGTACTTC
CDR3: CASSSMAKNIQYF

V: TRBV12-3/TRBV12-4
size: .
J: TRBJ2-3
D: .
DNA: TGTGCCAGCAGACCGACAGGGGAGGGCCTGACAGATACGCAGTATTTT
CDR3: CASRPTGEGLTDTQYF

V: TRBV5-1
size: .
J: TRBJ2-2
D: .
DNA: TGCGCCAGCAGCGTGGCCAACGGCGGCGGGAAGCTGTTTTTT
CDR3: CASSVANGGGKLFF

V: TRBV7-2
size: .
J: TRBJ2-7
D: .
DNA: TGTGCCAGCAGCTCCCCCCCAGACTGGGGGCAGTACTTC
CDR3: CASSSPPDWGQYF

V: TRBV5-1
size: .
J: TRBJ2-1
D: TRBD1
DNA: TGCGCCAGCAGCATGGCGGGGACAGGGGTCTACAATGAGCAGTTCTTC
CDR3: CASSMAGTGVYNEQFF

V: TRBV12-3/TRBV12-4
size: many
J: TRBJ2-1
D: .
DNA: TGTGCCAGCAGGTCGATAGGCACCGTGGATGAGCAGTTCTTC
CDR3: CASRSIGTVDEQFF

V: TRBV29-1
size: many
J: TRBJ1-3
D: .
DNA: TGCAGCGTTGAAGTGACGGGAAACACCATATATTTT
CDR3: CSVEVTGNTIYF

V: TRBV7-2
size: .
J: TRBJ2-1
D: .
DNA: TGTGCCAGCAGCTTAGGGCCCCTTACCTACAATGAGCAGTTCTTC
CDR3: CASSLGPLTYNEQFF

V: TRBV6-5
size: once
J: TRBJ2-7
D: .
DNA: TGTGCCAGCAGTTACTCTACATACTCCTACGAGCAGTACTTC
CDR3: CASSYSTYSYEQYF

V: TRBV10-3
size: many
J: TRBJ2-7
D: .
DNA: TGTGCCATCAGTGATAGGGGGGAGCAGTACTTC
CDR3: CAISDRGEQYF

V: TRBV5-6
size: .
J: TRBJ1-5
D: .
DNA: TGTGCCAGCAGCTCGGGGAGGTCAGCCTCTCAGCCCCAGCATTTT
CDR3: CASSSGRSASQPQHF

V: TRBV6-2/TRBV6-3
size: many
J: TRBJ2-1
D: TRBD1
DNA: TGTGCCAGCAGTTATGAGGACAGGGGCGATGAGCAGTTCTTC
CDR3: CASSYEDRGDEQFF

V: TRBV3-1
size: .
J: TRBJ1-5
D: TRBD1
DNA: TGTGCCAGCAGCCCCGGACAGGCTTTAAATCAGCCCCAGCATTTT
CDR3: CASSPGQALNQPQHF

V: TRBV15
size: .
J: TRBJ2-7
D: TRBD1
DNA: TGTGCCACCAGCAGGAGACGGACAGGGTCCTACTACGAGCAGTACTTC
CDR3: CATSRRRTGSYYEQYF

V: TRBV24-1
size: .
J: TRBJ2-5
D: TRBD1
DNA: TGTGCCACCAGTGAATCCGGGACAGGGGGCAGAGAGACCCAGTACTTC
CDR3: CATSESGTGGRETQYF